This T cell receptor beta chain derives from a study of blood T cell repertoires in COVID-19. Study information: Whether acute or convalescent, the COVID-19 samples came from the United States, Italy and Spain. PBMCs, B-cell-depleted T cells, or T cells provided the cDNA or gDNA that made up the material.

The authors' processing: Scientists estimated how many nucleated cells there were by amplifying reference gene primers. Sequencing was performed with immunoSEQ multiplex PCR; in TCRdb, only in-frame clones are kept and a portion is missing. V and J calls and clone size are those listed in that table; D and trimming were worked out from the DNA. The data hold 180,000 or so clones, with approximately 86% observed a single time. The CDR3 loop spans 16 amino acids. Trimming cost V 0 bases and J 4 bases; bases outside gene matches: 9. The germline V gene has CDR1 GTSNPN and CDR2 SVGIG (reference sequence).

Sequenced input: peripheral blood. The receptor's source is a man in his sixties or seventies with acute or convalescent COVID-19. This chain connects TRBV30 to TRBJ1-3, with 7 bases identical to TRBD1. CDR3 loop: CAWSVWTGLFGNTIYF. DNA of the CDR3: TGTGCCTGGAGTGTATGGACAGGTCTATTCGGAAACACCATATATTTT.